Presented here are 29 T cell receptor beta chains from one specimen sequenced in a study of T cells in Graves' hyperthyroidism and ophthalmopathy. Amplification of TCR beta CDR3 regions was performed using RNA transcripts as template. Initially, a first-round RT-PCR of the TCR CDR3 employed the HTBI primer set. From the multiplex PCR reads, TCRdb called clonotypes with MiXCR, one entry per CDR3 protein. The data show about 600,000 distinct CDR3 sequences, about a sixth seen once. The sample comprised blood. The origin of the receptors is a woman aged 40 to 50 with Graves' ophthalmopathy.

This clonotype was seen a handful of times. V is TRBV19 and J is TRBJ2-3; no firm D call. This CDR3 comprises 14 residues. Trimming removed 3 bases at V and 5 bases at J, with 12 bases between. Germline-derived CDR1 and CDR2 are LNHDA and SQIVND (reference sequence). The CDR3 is CASSIGTPGDTQYF. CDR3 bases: TGTGCCAGTAGTATCGGCACCCCCGGAGATACGCAGTATTTT.

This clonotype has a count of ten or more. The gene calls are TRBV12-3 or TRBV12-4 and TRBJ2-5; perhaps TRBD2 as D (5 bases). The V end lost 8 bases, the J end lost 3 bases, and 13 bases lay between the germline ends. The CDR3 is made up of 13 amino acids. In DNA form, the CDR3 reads TGTGCCAGCGGAGATACTAGGGAAGAGACCCAGTACTTC. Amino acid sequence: CASGDTREETQYF.

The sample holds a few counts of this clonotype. CDR3 region: CASSSGVTEKLFF. In nucleotides, the CDR3 is TGTGCCAGCAGCTCCGGGGTTACGGAAAAACTGTTTTTT. The chain is built from TRBV7-9 and TRBJ1-4; no firm D call. This CDR3 has 13 residues. Germline CDR1 and CDR2: SEHNR and FQNEAQ (reference sequence). The V and J ends lost 4 bases and 8 bases respectively, with 11 bases between them.

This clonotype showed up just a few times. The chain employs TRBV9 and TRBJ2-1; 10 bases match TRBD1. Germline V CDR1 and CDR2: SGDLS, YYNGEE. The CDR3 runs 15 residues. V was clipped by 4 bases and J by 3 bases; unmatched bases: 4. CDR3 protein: CASSRGQGGYNEQFF. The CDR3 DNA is TGTGCCAGCAGCCGCGGACAGGGGGGCTACAATGAGCAGTTCTTC.

CDR3 sequence reads: CASSSPLGWNTEAFF. The CDR3 DNA follows: TGTGCCAGCAGCTCCCCCTTAGGTTGGAACACTGAAGCTTTCTTT. The V call is TRBV11-2, the J call TRBJ1-1, with D hard to call. This CDR3 spans 15 amino acids. V lost 4 bases and J lost 1, with 13 bases in between. In germline, CDR1 is SGHAT, CDR2 FQNNGV.

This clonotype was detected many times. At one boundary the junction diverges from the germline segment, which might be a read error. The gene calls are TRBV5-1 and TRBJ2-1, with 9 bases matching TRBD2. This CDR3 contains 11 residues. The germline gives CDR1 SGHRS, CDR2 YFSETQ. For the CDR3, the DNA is TGTGCCAGCAGTCTAGCGGGGGAGCAGTTCTTC. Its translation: CASSLAGEQFF.

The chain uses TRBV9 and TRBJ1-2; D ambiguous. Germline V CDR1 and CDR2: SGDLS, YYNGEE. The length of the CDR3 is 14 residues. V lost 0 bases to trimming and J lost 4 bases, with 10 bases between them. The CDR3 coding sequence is TGTGCCAGCAGCGTAGAACCCGACGGCTATGGCTACACCTTC. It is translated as CASSVEPDGYGYTF. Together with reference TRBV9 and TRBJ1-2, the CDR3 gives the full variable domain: DSGVTQTPKHLITATGQRVTLRCSPRSGDLSVYWYQQSLDQGLQFLIQYYNGEERAKGNILERFSAQQFPDLHSELNLSSLELGDSALYFCASSVEPDGYGYTFGSGTRLTVV.

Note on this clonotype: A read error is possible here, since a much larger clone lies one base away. The CDR3 sequence: CASTPHHSGGAPSDTQHF. The CDR3, as DNA: TGTGCCAGCACCCCCCACCATAGCGGGGGGGCCCCTTCAGATACGCAGCATTTT. The chain uses TRBV27 and TRBJ2-3, with D tentatively TRBD1 (6 bases). The end of the DNA aligns better with TRBJ1-5, so the J call may be wrong. This CDR3 region has 18 residues. Germline CDR1 and CDR2: MNHEY and SMNVEV (reference sequence).

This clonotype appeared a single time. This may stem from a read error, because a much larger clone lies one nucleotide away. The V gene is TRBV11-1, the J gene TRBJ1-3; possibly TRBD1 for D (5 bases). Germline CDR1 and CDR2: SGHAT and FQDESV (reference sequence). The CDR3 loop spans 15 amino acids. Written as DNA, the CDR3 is TGTGCCGGCAGCCACGACAGAAGCTCTGGAAACACCATATATTTT. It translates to CAGSHDRSSGNTIYF.

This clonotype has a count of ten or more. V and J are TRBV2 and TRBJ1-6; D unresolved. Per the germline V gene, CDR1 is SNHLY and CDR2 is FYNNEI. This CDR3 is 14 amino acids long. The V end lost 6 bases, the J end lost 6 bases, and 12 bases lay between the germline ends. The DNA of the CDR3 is TGTGCCAGCAGCGATGACTTACCTAATTCACCCCTCCACTTT. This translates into CASSDDLPNSPLHF.

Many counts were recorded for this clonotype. The chain's CDR3 is CASSLLGINTGELFF. The CDR3 nucleotides read TGTGCCAGCAGCTTACTCGGGATTAACACCGGGGAGCTGTTTTTT. The chain links TRBV11-2 to TRBJ2-2, with D possibly matching TRBD2 (5 bases). V lost 2 bases and J 2 bases, leaving 9 bases between the germline ends. The CDR3 consists of 15 residues. Germline CDR1 is SGHAT and CDR2 is FQNNGV.

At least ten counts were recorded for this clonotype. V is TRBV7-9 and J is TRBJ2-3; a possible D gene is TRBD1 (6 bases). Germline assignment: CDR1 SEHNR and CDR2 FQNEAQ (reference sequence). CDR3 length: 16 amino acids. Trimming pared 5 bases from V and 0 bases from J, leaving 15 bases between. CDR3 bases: TGTGCCAGCAGCCTCACCGGGACAAGTAGCACAGATACGCAGTATTTT. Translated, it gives CASSLTGTSSTDTQYF. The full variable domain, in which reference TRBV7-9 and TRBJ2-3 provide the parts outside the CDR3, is DTGVSQNPRHKITKRGQNVTFRCDPISEHNRLYWYRQTLGQGPEFLTYFQNEAQLEKSRLLSDRFSAERPKGSFSTLEIQRTEQGDSAMYLCASSLTGTSSTDTQYFGPGTRLTVL.

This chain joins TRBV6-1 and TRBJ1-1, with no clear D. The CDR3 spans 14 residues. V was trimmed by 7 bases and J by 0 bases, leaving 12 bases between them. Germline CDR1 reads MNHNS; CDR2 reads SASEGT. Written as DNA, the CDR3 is TGTGCCAGCAAGGAGGGATCCATGAACACTGAAGCTTTCTTT. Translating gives CASKEGSMNTEAFF.

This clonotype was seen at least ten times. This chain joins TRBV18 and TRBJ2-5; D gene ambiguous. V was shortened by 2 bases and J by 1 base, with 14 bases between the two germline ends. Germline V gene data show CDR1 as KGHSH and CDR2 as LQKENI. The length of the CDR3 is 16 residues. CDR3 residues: CASSPSDTYRQETQYF. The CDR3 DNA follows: TGTGCCAGCTCACCAAGCGACACCTACCGCCAAGAGACCCAGTACTTC.

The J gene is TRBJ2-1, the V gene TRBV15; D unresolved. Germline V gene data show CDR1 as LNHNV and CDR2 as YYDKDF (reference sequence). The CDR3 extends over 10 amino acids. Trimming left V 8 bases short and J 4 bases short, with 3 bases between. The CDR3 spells CATPYNEQFF. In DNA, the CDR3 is TGTGCCACCCCATACAATGAGCAGTTCTTC. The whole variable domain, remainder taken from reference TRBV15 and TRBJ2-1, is DAMVIQNPRYQVTQFGKPVTLSCSQTLNHNVMYWYQQKSSQAPKLLFHYYDKDFNNEADTPDNFQSRRPNTSFCFLDIRSPGLGDTAMYLCATPYNEQFFGPGTRLTVL.

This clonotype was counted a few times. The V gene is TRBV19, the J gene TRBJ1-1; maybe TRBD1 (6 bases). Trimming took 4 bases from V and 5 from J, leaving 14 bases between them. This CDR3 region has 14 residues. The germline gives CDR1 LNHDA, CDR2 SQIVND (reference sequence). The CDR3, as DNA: TGTGCCAGTAGTAGAACCGGGACAATGACTGAAGCTTTCTTT. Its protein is CASSRTGTMTEAFF.

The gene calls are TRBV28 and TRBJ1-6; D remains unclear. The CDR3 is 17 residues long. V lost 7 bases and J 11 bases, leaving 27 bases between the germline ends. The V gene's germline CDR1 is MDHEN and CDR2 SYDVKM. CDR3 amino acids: CASTIGLMTDDNPPLHF. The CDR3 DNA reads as TGTGCCAGCACCATCGGCCTCATGACGGATGACAATCCACCCCTCCACTTT.

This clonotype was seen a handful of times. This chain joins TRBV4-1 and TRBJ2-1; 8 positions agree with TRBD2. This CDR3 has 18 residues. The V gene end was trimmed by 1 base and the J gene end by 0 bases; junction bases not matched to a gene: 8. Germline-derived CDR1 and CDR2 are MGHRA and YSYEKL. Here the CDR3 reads CASSQGAQRGSSYNEQFF. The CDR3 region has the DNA TGCGCCAGCAGCCAAGGCGCCCAGCGGGGGAGCTCCTACAATGAGCAGTTCTTC.

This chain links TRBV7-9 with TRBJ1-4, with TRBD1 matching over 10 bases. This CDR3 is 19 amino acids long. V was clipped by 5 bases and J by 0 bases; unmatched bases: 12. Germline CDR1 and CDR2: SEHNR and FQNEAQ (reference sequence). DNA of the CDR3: TGTGCCAGCAGCCAAAGGCGGGGACAGGGGACTGCAACTAATGAAAAACTGTTTTTT. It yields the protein CASSQRRGQGTATNEKLFF. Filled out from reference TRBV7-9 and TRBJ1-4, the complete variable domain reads DTGVSQNPRHKITKRGQNVTFRCDPISEHNRLYWYRQTLGQGPEFLTYFQNEAQLEKSRLLSDRFSAERPKGSFSTLEIQRTEQGDSAMYLCASSQRRGQGTATNEKLFFGSGTQLSVL.

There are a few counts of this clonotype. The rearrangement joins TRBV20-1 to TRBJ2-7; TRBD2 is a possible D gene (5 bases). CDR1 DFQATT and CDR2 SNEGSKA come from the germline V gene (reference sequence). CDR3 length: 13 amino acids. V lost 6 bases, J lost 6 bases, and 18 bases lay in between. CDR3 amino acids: CSAEPPPGGEQYF. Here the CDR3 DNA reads TGCAGTGCGGAACCCCCCCCAGGAGGCGAGCAGTACTTC.

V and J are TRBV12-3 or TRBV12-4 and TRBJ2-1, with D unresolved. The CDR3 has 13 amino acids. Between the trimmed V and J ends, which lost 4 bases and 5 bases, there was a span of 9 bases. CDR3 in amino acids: CASSSANNNEQFF. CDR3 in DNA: TGTGCCAGCAGTTCAGCAAACAACAATGAGCAGTTCTTC.

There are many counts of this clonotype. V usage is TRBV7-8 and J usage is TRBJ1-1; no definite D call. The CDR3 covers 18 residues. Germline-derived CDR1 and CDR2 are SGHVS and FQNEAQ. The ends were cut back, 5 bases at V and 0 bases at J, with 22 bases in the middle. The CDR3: CASSPLRFGILMNTEAFF. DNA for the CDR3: TGTGCCAGCAGCCCCCTCAGATTTGGGATCCTAATGAACACTGAAGCTTTCTTT.

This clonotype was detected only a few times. The CDR3 spells CSVVGAETQYF. The CDR3 nucleotides read TGCAGCGTTGTGGGAGCGGAGACCCAGTACTTC. The chain uses TRBV29-1 and TRBJ2-5; TRBD2 is a possible D gene (5 bases). Looked up from germline, CDR1 is SQVTM and CDR2 is ANQGSEA. CDR3 length: 11 residues. V shed 4 bases and J shed 5 bases, with 8 bases lying between them.

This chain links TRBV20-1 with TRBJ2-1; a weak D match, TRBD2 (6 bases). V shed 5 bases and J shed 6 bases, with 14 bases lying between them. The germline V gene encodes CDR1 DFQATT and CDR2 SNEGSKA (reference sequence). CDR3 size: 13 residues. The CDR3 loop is CSARERPFNEQFF. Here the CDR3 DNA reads TGCAGTGCTCGGGAGCGGCCCTTCAATGAGCAGTTCTTC.

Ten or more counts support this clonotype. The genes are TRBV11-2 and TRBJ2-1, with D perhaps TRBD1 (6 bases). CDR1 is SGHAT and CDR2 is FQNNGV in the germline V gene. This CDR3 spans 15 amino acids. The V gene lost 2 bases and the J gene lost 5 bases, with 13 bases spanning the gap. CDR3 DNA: TGTGCCAGCAGCTTAAACCTACAGGGTCACAATGAGCAGTTCTTC. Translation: CASSLNLQGHNEQFF.

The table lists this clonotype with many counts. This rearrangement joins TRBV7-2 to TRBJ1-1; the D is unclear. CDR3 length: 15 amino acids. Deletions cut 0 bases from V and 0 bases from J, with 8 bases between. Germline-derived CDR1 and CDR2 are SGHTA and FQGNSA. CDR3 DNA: TGTGCCAGCAGCTTAGCGTTCGGGATGAACACTGAAGCTTTCTTT. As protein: CASSLAFGMNTEAFF.

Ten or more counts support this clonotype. The CDR3: CASSTRLDRGETQYF. CDR3 in DNA: TGTGCCAGCAGCACGCGACTAGATCGAGGAGAGACCCAGTACTTC. This chain uses TRBV7-9 with TRBJ2-5, with D possibly matching TRBD2 (6 bases). CDR3 length: 15 amino acids. V gave up 5 bases and J gave up 4 bases, with 17 bases separating them. From germline, CDR1 is SEHNR and CDR2 FQNEAQ (reference sequence).

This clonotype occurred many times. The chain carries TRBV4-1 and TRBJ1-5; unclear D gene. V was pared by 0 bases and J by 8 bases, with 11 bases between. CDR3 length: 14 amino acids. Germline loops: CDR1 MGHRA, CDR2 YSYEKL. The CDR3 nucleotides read TGCGCCAGCAGCCAAGATTGGGGTTCCAAGCCCCAGCATTTT. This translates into CASSQDWGSKPQHF.

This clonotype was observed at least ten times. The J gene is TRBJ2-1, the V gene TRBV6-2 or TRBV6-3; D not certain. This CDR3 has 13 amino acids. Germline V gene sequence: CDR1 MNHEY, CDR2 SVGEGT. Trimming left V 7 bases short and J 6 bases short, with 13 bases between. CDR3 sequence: CASTYVGFNEQFF. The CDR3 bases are TGTGCCAGCACCTACGTGGGGTTCAATGAGCAGTTCTTC.